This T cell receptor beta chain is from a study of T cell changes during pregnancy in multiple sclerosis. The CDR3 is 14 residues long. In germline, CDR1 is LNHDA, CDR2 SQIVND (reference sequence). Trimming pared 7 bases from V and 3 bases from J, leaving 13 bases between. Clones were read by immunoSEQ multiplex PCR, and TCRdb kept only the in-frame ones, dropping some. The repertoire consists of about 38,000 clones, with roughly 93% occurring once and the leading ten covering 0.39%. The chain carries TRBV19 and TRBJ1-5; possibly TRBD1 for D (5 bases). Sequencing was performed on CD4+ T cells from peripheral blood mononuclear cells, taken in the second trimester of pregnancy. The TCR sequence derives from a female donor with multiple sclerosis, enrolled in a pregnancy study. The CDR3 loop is CASIGASYNQPQHF. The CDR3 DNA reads TGTGCCAGTATAGGGGCGTCTTACAATCAGCCCCAGCATTTT.